The 5 T cell receptor beta chains presented below share a single source sample, sequenced in a study of T cells in localized non-small cell lung cancer (dated by TCRdb to 2018 to 2020). The method was the immunoSEQ multiplex PCR assay. Drawn from immuneACCESS, this table holds only the in-frame rearrangements with V and J called that TCRdb kept. Clones are partly lost; checked studies trace under half to an unresolved V gene and leave the rest unexplained. This sample lists some 54,000 clones; roughly 75% were detected once. Around 4.5% of the sample goes to the ten largest clones. The sample consisted of PBMCs, taken before any cancer treatment. All receptors come from a woman aged 40 to 75 with stage II lung adenocarcinoma.

The gene calls are TRBV4-1 and TRBJ1-4, with D possibly matching TRBD1 (5 bases). The CDR3 has 15 amino acids. V was trimmed by 0 bases and J by 14 bases, leaving 19 bases between them. Germline V lookup: CDR1 MGHRA, CDR2 YSYEKL. Here the CDR3 DNA reads TGCGCCAGCAGCCAAGAGGCGCAGGGTTTTGGCTTCCTGTTTTTT. Its protein is CASSQEAQGFGFLFF.

In its sample, this clone was seen a few times. V usage is TRBV11-3 and J usage is TRBJ2-1, with a possible D match to TRBD2 (5 bases). Trimming removed 6 bases at V and 7 bases at J, with 10 bases between. Germline-derived CDR1 and CDR2 are SGHNT and YENEEA. This CDR3 is 12 amino acids long. CDR3 DNA: TGTGCCAGCAGGGGAACGGGGAATGAGCAGTTCTTC. Translated: CASRGTGNEQFF.

A single count supports this clone. V and J are TRBV6-5 and TRBJ2-4, with a weak D call TRBD1 (5 bases). This CDR3 is built from 15 residues. Germline CDR1 reads MNHEY; CDR2 reads SVGAGI. Trimming stripped 0 bases from V and 3 bases from J, with 9 bases between. The CDR3 sequence is CASSYSQGGKNIQYF. For the CDR3, the DNA is TGTGCCAGCAGTTACTCCCAGGGCGGCAAAAACATTCAGTACTTC.

This chain links TRBV5-1 with TRBJ2-7; 9 nucleotides agree with TRBD1. V lost 7 bases to trimming and J lost 5 bases; unmatched junction nucleotides: 19. This CDR3 is 17 amino acids long. Germline lookup yields CDR1 SGHRS and CDR2 YFSETQ. In nucleotides, the CDR3 is TGCGCCAGCGGTTACGGTGAACCGGGACAGGGACCCCACGAGCAGTACTTC. It codes for CASGYGEPGQGPHEQYF.

The chain carries TRBV10-3 and TRBJ1-1, with D maybe TRBD1 (6 bases). This CDR3 comprises 12 residues. V was shortened by 0 bases and J by 10 bases, with 9 bases between the two germline ends. From germline, CDR1 is ENHRY and CDR2 SYGVKD. CDR3 residues: CAISESGTRAFF. The CDR3 nucleotides read TGTGCCATCAGTGAGTCTGGGACAAGAGCTTTCTTT.